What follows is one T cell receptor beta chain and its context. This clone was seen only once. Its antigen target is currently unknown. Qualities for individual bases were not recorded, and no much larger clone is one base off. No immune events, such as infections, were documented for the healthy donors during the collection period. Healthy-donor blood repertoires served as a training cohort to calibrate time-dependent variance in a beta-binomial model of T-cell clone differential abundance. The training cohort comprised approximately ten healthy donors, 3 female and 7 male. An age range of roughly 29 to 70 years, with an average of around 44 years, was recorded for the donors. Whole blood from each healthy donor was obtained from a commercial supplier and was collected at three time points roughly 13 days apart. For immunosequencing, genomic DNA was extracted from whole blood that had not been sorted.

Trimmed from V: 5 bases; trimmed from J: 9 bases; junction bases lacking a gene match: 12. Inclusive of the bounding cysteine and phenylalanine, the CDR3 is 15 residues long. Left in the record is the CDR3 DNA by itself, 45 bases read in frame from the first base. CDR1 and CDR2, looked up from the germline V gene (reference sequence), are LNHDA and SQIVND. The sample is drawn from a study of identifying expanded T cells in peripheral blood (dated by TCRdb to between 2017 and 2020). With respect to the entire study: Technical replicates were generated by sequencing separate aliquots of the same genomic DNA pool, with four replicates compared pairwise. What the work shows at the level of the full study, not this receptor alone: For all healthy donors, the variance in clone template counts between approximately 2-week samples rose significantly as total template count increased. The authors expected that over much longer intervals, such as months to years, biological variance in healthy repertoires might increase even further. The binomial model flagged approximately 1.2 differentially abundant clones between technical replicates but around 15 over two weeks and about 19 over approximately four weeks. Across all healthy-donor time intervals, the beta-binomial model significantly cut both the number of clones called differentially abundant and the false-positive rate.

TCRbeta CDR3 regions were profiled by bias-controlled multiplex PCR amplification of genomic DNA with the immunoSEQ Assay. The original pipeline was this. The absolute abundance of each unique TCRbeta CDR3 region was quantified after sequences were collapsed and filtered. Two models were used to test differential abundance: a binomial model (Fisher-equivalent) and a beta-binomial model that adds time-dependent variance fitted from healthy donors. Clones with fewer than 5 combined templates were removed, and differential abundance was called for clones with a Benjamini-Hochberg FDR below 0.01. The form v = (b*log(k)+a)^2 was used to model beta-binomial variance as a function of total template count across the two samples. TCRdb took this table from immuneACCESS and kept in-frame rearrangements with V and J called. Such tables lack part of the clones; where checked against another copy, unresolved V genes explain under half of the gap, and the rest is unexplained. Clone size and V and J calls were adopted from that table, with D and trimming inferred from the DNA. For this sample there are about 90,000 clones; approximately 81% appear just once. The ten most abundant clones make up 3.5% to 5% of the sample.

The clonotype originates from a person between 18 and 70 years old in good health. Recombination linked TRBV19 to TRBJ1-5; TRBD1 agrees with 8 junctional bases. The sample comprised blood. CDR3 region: CASSFPQGDIGPQHF. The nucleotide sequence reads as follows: TGTGCCAGTAGTTTCCCACAGGGGGATATTGGGCCCCAGCATTTT.